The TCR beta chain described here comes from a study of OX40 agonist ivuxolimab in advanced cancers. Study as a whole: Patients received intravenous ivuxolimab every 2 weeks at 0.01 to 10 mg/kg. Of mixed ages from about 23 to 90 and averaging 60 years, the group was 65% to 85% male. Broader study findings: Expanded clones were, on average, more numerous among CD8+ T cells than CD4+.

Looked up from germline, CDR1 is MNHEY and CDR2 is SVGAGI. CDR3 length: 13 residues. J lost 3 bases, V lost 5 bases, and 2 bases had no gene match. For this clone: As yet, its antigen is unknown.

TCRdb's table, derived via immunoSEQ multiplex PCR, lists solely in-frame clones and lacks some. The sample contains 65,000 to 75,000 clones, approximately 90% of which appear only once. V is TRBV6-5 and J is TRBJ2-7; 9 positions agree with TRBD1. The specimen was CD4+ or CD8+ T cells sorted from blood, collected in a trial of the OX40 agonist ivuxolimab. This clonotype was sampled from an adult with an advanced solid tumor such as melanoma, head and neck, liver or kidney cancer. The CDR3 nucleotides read TGTGCCAGCAGTCAGGGACAGGGCTACGAGCAGTACTTC. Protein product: CASSQGQGYEQYF.